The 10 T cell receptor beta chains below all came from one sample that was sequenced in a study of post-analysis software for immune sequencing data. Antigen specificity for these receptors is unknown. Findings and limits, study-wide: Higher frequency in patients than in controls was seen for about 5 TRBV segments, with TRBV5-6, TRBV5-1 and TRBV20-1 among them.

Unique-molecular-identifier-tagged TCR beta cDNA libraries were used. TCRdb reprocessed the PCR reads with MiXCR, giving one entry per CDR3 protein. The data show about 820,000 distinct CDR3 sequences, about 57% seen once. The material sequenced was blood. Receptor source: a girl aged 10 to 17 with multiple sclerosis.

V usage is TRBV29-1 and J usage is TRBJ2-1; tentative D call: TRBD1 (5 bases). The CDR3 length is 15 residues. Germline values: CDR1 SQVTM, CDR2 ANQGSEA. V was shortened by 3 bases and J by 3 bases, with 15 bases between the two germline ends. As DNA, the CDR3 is TGCAGCGTTGAGGGTAGGGGCCAAAGCTACAATGAGCAGTTCTTC. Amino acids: CSVEGRGQSYNEQFF.

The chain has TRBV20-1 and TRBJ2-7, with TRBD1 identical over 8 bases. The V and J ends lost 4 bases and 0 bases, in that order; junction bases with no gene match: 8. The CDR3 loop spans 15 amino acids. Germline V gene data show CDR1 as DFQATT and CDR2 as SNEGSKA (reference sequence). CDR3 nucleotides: TGCAGTGCTATGGACAGGGCCTTCAACTCCTACGAGCAGTACTTC. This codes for CSAMDRAFNSYEQYF.

The CDR3: CASIGGMNYEQYF. The CDR3 region has the DNA TGTGCCAGCATCGGGGGGATGAACTACGAGCAGTACTTC. The chain joins TRBV6-2 or TRBV6-3 to TRBJ2-7, with 7 bases matching TRBD2. The CDR3 contains 13 residues. Germline V CDR1 and CDR2: MNHEY, SVGEGT. The V and J ends lost 7 bases and 3 bases, in that order; junction bases with no gene match: 6.

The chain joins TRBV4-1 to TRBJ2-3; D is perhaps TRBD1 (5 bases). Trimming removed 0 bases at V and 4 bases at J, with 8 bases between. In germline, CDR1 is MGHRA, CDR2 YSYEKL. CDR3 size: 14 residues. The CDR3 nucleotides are TGCGCCAGCAGCCAAGAAGGGGTCGCAGATACGCAGTATTTT. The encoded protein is CASSQEGVADTQYF.

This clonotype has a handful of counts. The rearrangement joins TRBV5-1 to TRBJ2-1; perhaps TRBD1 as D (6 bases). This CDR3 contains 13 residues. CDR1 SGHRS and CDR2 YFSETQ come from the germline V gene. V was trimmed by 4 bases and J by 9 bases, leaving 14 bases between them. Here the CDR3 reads CASSGQGFSEQFF. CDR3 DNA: TGCGCCAGCAGCGGGCAGGGGTTCAGTGAGCAGTTCTTC.

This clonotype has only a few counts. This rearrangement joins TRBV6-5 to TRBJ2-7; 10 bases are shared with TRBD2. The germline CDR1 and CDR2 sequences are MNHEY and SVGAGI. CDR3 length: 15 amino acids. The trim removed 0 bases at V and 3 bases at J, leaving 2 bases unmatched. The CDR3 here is CASSYSSSGSYEQYF. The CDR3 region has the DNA TGTGCCAGCAGTTACTCCTCTAGCGGGAGCTACGAGCAGTACTTC.

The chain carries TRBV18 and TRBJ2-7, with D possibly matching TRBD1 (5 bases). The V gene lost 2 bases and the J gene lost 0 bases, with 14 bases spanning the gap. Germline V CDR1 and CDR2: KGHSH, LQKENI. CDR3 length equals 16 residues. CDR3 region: CASSPFGSGHSYEQYF. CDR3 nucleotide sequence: TGTGCCAGCTCACCATTCGGCTCAGGGCACTCCTACGAGCAGTACTTC.

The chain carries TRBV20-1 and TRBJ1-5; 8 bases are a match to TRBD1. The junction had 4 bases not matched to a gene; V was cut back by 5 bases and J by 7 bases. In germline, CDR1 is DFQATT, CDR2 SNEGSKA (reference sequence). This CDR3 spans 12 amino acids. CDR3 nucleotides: TGCAGTGCTGAGGACAGGGAGCAGCCCCAGCATTTT. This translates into CSAEDREQPQHF.

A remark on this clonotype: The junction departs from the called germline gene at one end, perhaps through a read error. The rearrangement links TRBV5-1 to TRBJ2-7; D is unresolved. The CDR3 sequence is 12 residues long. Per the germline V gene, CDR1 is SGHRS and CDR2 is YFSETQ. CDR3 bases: TGCGCCAGCAGCTTCCATGCAACCGAGCAGTGCTTC. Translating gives CASSFHATEQCF. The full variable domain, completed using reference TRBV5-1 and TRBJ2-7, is KAGVTQTPRYLIKTRGQQVTLSCSPISGHRSVSWYQQTPGQGLQFLFEYFSETQRNKGNFPGRFSGRQFSNSRSEMNVSTLELGDSALYLCASSFHATEQCFGPGTRLTVT.

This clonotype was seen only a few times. The DNA for the CDR3 is TGTGCCAGCAGCCAAGGAGAAAGGACGGATACGCAGTATTTT. It specifies CASSQGERTDTQYF. This chain uses TRBV4-2 with TRBJ2-3; no firm D call. Trimming shortened V by 1 base and J by 6 bases, and 11 bases separated the two germline ends. Germline V CDR1 and CDR2: LGHNA, YNFKEQ. The CDR3 runs 14 residues.